This is a list of T cell receptor beta chains from one sample in a study of CD8 T cells in ankylosing spondylitis. TCRdb re-called the 5' RACE reads with MiXCR, one entry per CDR3 protein. The sample has 250,000 or so distinct CDR3 sequences; about a sixth are singletons. The source material was blood, either unsorted or a sorted T cell fraction (not recorded which). The receptor source for this set is a male donor with ankylosing spondylitis or in good health (not recorded which). Both conserved end residues are part of each CDR3. The D gene is left open where the match is weak. Rows give clone size only sometimes, using once, few, many, or a class for an expanded clone.

CASSWKQGAHQETQYF TGTGCCAGCAGCTGGAAACAGGGGGCCCACCAAGAGACCCAGTACTTC TRBD1 - TRBJ2-5 TRBV7-2
CASAAGSVPYEQYF TGCGCCAGCGCAGCCGGGAGTGTGCCCTACGAGCAGTACTTC - many TRBJ2-7 TRBV5-1
CASSDREPNSPLHF TGTGCCAGCAGCGACAGGGAGCCTAATTCACCCCTCCACTTT TRBD1 few TRBJ1-6 TRBV12-3/TRBV12-4
CASSFTGHEQYF TGTGCCAGCAGTTTTACAGGCCACGAGCAGTACTTC - few TRBJ2-7 TRBV27
CASSWGATEAFF TGTGCCAGCAGTTGGGGCGCCACTGAAGCTTTCTTT - - TRBJ1-1 TRBV6-6
CASSSLESYEQYF TGTGCCAGCAGCAGCCTCGAGAGCTACGAGCAGTACTTC - few TRBJ2-7 TRBV7-9
CASSPDLAEKETQYF TGCGCCAGCAGCCCAGACCTAGCGGAGAAAGAGACCCAGTACTTC TRBD2 - TRBJ2-5 TRBV4-1
CASSHGGLADQETQYF TGTGCCAGCAGCCACGGGGGGCTAGCGGACCAAGAGACCCAGTACTTC - few TRBJ2-5 TRBV6-1
CASSFTARESPSSYEQYF TGTGCCAGCAGCTTCACAGCCCGGGAGTCCCCGAGCTCCTACGAGCAGTACTTC - few TRBJ2-7 TRBV11-2
CASSQALGADYNEQFF TGTGCCAGCAGCCAAGCGCTGGGGGCGGACTACAATGAGCAGTTCTTC - few TRBJ2-1 TRBV4-2
CASSQDGDLAEADTQYF TGCGCCAGCAGCCAAGATGGGGACCTAGCGGAGGCAGATACGCAGTATTTT TRBD2 - TRBJ2-3 TRBV4-1
CSVTSGTGVFEQYF TGCAGCGTCACATCCGGGACAGGGGTTTTCGAGCAGTACTTC TRBD1 many TRBJ2-7 TRBV29-1
CASSQAAGTDTQYF TGCGCCAGCAGCCAAGCGGCGGGCACAGATACGCAGTATTTT - many TRBJ2-3 TRBV4-1
CASSSDHRTSGTDTQYF TGTGCCAGCAGCTCCGACCACAGGACTAGCGGCACAGATACGCAGTATTTT TRBD2 few TRBJ2-3 TRBV11-2
CASSQPPSGQVDSHEQYF TGCGCCAGCAGCCAACCTCCATCCGGACAGGTTGATAGCCACGAGCAGTACTTC TRBD1 - TRBJ2-7 TRBV4-1
CASSDGGTNGELFF TGCGCCAGCAGTGATGGCGGAACAAACGGGGAGCTGTTTTTT - - TRBJ2-2 TRBV10-1
CSVALHHGTGRHEQYF TGCAGCGTTGCACTCCATCATGGGACAGGGAGGCACGAGCAGTACTTC TRBD1 few TRBJ2-7 TRBV29-1
CASSQREPGSGANVLTF TGTGCCAGCAGCCAACGTGAACCGGGCTCTGGGGCCAACGTCCTGACTTTC - few TRBJ2-6 TRBV3-1
CASTPGQGKMNTEAFF TGTGCCAGTACACCGGGACAGGGAAAGATGAACACTGAAGCTTTCTTT TRBD1 few TRBJ1-1 TRBV19
CASSYSRATINSPLHF TGTGCCAGCAGTTACTCGAGGGCCACGATTAATTCACCCCTCCACTTT - - TRBJ1-6 TRBV6-5
CASSVGTNEQFF TGTGCCAGTTCCGTGGGGACAAATGAGCAGTTCTTC - - TRBJ2-1 TRBV6-5
CASRTGQGTDTQYF TGTGCCAGCAGGACCGGACAGGGCACAGATACGCAGTATTTT TRBD1 many TRBJ2-3 TRBV6-1
CASGLAGGTDTQYF TGTGCCAGCGGACTAGCGGGAGGCACAGATACGCAGTATTTT TRBD2 - TRBJ2-3 TRBV6-1
CASSSTGQGYEKLFF TGTGCCAGCAGTTCAACAGGGCAGGGGTATGAAAAACTGTTTTTT - - TRBJ1-4 TRBV27
CSASSFGDTQYF TGCAGTGCTAGTAGTTTTGGAGATACGCAGTATTTT - - TRBJ2-3 TRBV20-1
CASSSPSGRASGEQFF TGTGCCAGCAGCTCCCCTAGCGGGAGGGCTTCCGGTGAGCAGTTCTTC TRBD2 many TRBJ2-1 TRBV9
CASSEAVSRGLNQPQHF TGTGCCAGCAGTGAAGCGGTTTCCAGGGGCCTCAATCAGCCCCAGCATTTT - - TRBJ1-5 TRBV6-1
CSARRWREGTNEQFF TGCAGTGCCCGACGTTGGCGGGAGGGTACGAATGAGCAGTTCTTC TRBD2 many TRBJ2-1 TRBV20-1
CASSLGLAGGNEQFF TGTGCCAGCAGTTTGGGGCTAGCGGGAGGAAATGAGCAGTTCTTC TRBD2 many TRBJ2-1 TRBV12-3/TRBV12-4
CASSLGDNLNIQYF TGTGCCAGCAGCTTAGGAGACAACCTAAACATTCAGTACTTC - many TRBJ2-4 TRBV5-6
CATSGESGAFF TGTGCCACCAGCGGTGAATCGGGGGCTTTCTTT - - TRBJ1-1 TRBV15
CASRPTNVAYNEQFF TGCGCCAGCAGACCAACAAATGTGGCCTACAATGAGCAGTTCTTC - - TRBJ2-1 TRBV4-1
CASSEPAGGSGSYEQYF TGTGCCAGCAGTGAACCAGCGGGAGGGTCAGGTTCCTACGAGCAGTACTTC TRBD2 - TRBJ2-7 TRBV2
CAILSGASGNTIYF TGTGCCATCCTGTCTGGGGCCTCTGGAAACACCATATATTTT - - TRBJ1-3 TRBV12-3/TRBV12-4
CASSSGTSGTTEQFF TGTGCCAGCAGTTCCGGGACTAGCGGGACTACCGAGCAGTTCTTC TRBD2 few TRBJ2-1 TRBV27
CATRDRDQETQYF TGTGCCACCAGGGACAGGGACCAAGAGACCCAGTACTTC TRBD1 many TRBJ2-5 TRBV15
CASSLVRGGAEAFF TGTGCCAGCAGCTTAGTCAGGGGAGGCGCTGAAGCTTTCTTT - - TRBJ1-1 TRBV7-9
CSAREGTGVGQPQHF TGCAGTGCTAGAGAAGGGACAGGGGTGGGCCAGCCCCAGCATTTT TRBD1 once TRBJ1-5 TRBV20-1
CASSQVTGRDTEAFF TGCGCCAGCAGCCAAGTGACAGGGAGGGACACTGAAGCTTTCTTT TRBD1 - TRBJ1-1 TRBV4-1
CASSQEGGSYNEQFF TGTGCCAGCAGCCAAGAGGGAGGGTCCTACAATGAGCAGTTCTTC TRBD2 many TRBJ2-1 TRBV3-1
CASSEGFGNEQYF TGCGCCAGCAGCGAAGGGTTCGGAAACGAGCAGTACTTC - - TRBJ2-7 TRBV5-1
CASSYRLAVYNEQFF TGTGCCAGCAGTTACCGGCTAGCGGTTTACAATGAGCAGTTCTTC TRBD2 - TRBJ2-1 TRBV6-2/TRBV6-3
CASTLIDSHEQYF TGTGCCAGCACCCTAATCGACAGCCACGAGCAGTACTTC - few TRBJ2-7 TRBV6-6
CSVEDLVGQDSNTGELFF TGCAGCGTTGAAGATTTGGTGGGACAGGATTCGAACACCGGGGAGCTGTTTTTT TRBD1 - TRBJ2-2 TRBV29-1